A selection of T cell receptor beta chains follows, all from one sample in a study of cytomegalovirus exposure and HLA in healthy donors. Measured with immunoSEQ multiplex PCR; TCRdb has only the in-frame clones, and not every one. The sample lists 110,000 or so clones; approximately 95% were seen once. Material: PBMCs. The source of these receptors is a woman younger than 30 in good health and CMV-seronegative. CDR3s include the opening cysteine and the closing phenylalanine or tryptophan. A D gene is named only where the DNA matches it firmly. The size of a clone is reported for some rows only, either as once, few or many, or as a class for expanded clones.

j_call v_call d_call clone_size cdr3_nt cdr3_aa
TRBJ1-1 TRBV14 - - TGTGCCAGCAGCCGACAGGTGAACACTGAAGCTTTCTTT CASSRQVNTEAFF
TRBJ2-1 TRBV7-8 - - TGTGCCAGCAGCTCCCGAGGGGGGGCTAGCGGAGCCTACAATGAGCAGTTCTTC CASSSRGGASGAYNEQFF
TRBJ1-2 TRBV7-2 TRBD1 - TGTGCCAGCAGCTTAGAACCAGGGGGTAGCTATGGCTACACCTTC CASSLEPGGSYGYTF
TRBJ2-1 TRBV18 - - TGTGCCAGCTCACCAGGACGATTAGGGGTTTATAACAATGAGCAGTTCTTC CASSPGRLGVYNNEQFF
TRBJ2-7 TRBV7-2 - - TGTGCCAGCAGGACCCATGAGGCCCCAATCTACGAGCAGTACTTC CASRTHEAPIYEQYF
TRBJ1-2 TRBV21-1 - - TGTGCCAGCAGCAAAGTTGGGACAGCTAACATATATGGCTACACCTTC CASSKVGTANIYGYTF
TRBJ1-1 TRBV11-2 TRBD1 - TGTGCCAGCAGCATATACAGGGGTACGAACACTGAAGCTTTCTTT CASSIYRGTNTEAFF
TRBJ2-5 TRBV9 TRBD1 once TGTGCCAGCAGCGCGGCACTATTCTCAGGGGGCGGGAAAGAGACCCAGTACTTC CASSAALFSGGGKETQYF
TRBJ1-1 TRBV28 TRBD1 - TGTGCCAGCAGTTTGACAGGGGATTTGGTAGGCAAAGCTTTCTTT CASSLTGDLVGKAFF
TRBJ1-1 TRBV15 - - TGTGCCACCAGCAGAGGGGGGGAGAACACTGAAGCTTTCTTT CATSRGGENTEAFF
TRBJ1-1 TRBV18 TRBD1 - TGTGCCAGCTCAGAAGGACAGGGGGCGGGTGAAGCTTTCTTT CASSEGQGAGEAFF
TRBJ1-1 TRBV10-3 - - TGTGCCACTCCCGGAGAGGCCGGGGTAACTGAAGCTTTCTTT CATPGEAGVTEAFF
TRBJ2-7 TRBV7-6 TRBD2 once TGTGCCAGCAGCTCCCAGGGGACTAGCGGGTCCTACGAGCAGTACTTC CASSSQGTSGSYEQYF
TRBJ1-1 TRBV6-1 TRBD1 - TGTGCCAGCAGCGGACGGACAGGTAACACTGAAGCTTTCTTT CASSGRTGNTEAFF
TRBJ1-2 TRBV27 - - TGTGCCAGCAGCCAGTCCAATGACTTTGGCTACACCTTC CASSQSNDFGYTF
TRBJ1-6 TRBV19 TRBD1 once TGTGCCAGTAGTATGGCGGGACAGGAAAATTCACCCCTCCACTTT CASSMAGQENSPLHF
TRBJ2-7 TRBV6-1 - - TGTGCCAGCAGTGAAGCGCCTAGGATCTACGAGCAGTACTTC CASSEAPRIYEQYF
TRBJ2-7 TRBV29-1 - medium-sized TGCAGCGTTGGTCCCAGGGAACCCTACGAGCAGTACTTC CSVGPREPYEQYF
TRBJ2-7 TRBV18 TRBD1 - TGTGCCAGCTCACCCGCAGGACAGGGGTCCTACGAGCAGTACTTC CASSPAGQGSYEQYF
TRBJ2-5 TRBV7-2 TRBD2 - TGTGCCAGCAGCTACTCGAGCGGGGGAGAGACCCAGTACTTC CASSYSSGGETQYF
TRBJ2-3 TRBV7-2 TRBD2 - TGTGCCAGCAGCTTAGGGCGGGGGTCAGATACGCAGTATTTT CASSLGRGSDTQYF
TRBJ2-7 TRBV13 TRBD2 - TGTGCCAGCGCTACTAGCGCCTACTCCTACGAGCAGTACTTC CASATSAYSYEQYF
TRBJ2-3 TRBV6-6 - once TGTGCCAGCACTACCAATCTACTCACAGATACGCAGTATTTT CASTTNLLTDTQYF
TRBJ1-2 TRBV2 TRBD1 few TGTGCCAGCATTCTGAACCCCCTCTCCCAAGTATCGGGACAGGGGGGTTATGGCTACACCTTC CASILNPLSQVSGQGGYGYTF
TRBJ2-1 TRBV15 - - TGTGCCACCAGCAGAGTGGGACATTCCTACAATGAGCAGTTCTTC CATSRVGHSYNEQFF
TRBJ2-3 TRBV27 TRBD1 - TGTGCCAGCAGTAACAGGGGGCTTGGCACAGATACGCAGTATTTT CASSNRGLGTDTQYF
TRBJ2-5 TRBV6-1 - - TGTGCCAGCAGTGAAATCAACGTTCAAGGGGTTGAAGAGACCCAGTACTTC CASSEINVQGVEETQYF
TRBJ2-7 TRBV2 TRBD2 - TGTGCCAGCAGAAACGTGACTAGCGGGGGGTGGTACGAGCAGTACTTC CASRNVTSGGWYEQYF
TRBJ2-2 TRBV6-6 TRBD1 once TGTGCCAGCAGTTACAAACGGGGACAGGTTGCCGGGGAGCTGTTTTTT CASSYKRGQVAGELFF
TRBJ2-3 TRBV4-1 TRBD1 - TGCGCCAGCAGCCCGGGGCCAGGGGGCTTAACAGATACGCAGTATTTT CASSPGPGGLTDTQYF
TRBJ1-1 TRBV6-5 - - TGTGCCAGCAGTTTAACCACCGGCACTGAAGCTTTCTTT CASSLTTGTEAFF
TRBJ2-1 TRBV5-1 TRBD2 - TGCGCCAGCAGCTTACGGGCTAGCGGCAACAATGAGCAGTTCTTC CASSLRASGNNEQFF
TRBJ1-1 TRBV29-1 - - TGCAGCGCTCGTCCGGGGGTCACTGAAGCTTTCTTT CSARPGVTEAFF
TRBJ2-3 TRBV6-4 - - - CASSVFGSARSTDTQYF
TRBJ1-3 TRBV7-2 - once TGTGCCAGCAGCTTAGGGGGGGACGGTTGGAACACCATATATTTT CASSLGGDGWNTIYF
TRBJ2-5 TRBV6-1 TRBD2 - TGTGCCAGCAGTGAAGCGGCGGGGGGGCAAGAGACCCAGTACTTC CASSEAAGGQETQYF
TRBJ1-1 TRBV2 TRBD1 few TGTGCCAGCAGTGAAGGCCTGTGGGACAGTAACACTGAAGCTTTCTTT CASSEGLWDSNTEAFF
TRBJ2-3 TRBV5-1 TRBD1 - TGCGCCAGCAACGTACTCGGGACAGAAAGCACAGATACGCAGTATTTT CASNVLGTESTDTQYF
TRBJ1-2 TRBV7-9 - - TGTGCCAGCAGCTTGCCGTTGGGCCCCTATGGCTACACCTTC CASSLPLGPYGYTF
TRBJ2-2 TRBV15 - - TGTGCCACCAGCAGAGTGTCCAGCGCGAACACCGGGGAGCTGTTTTTT CATSRVSSANTGELFF
TRBJ2-1 TRBV6-1 TRBD2 once TGTGCCAGCAATAACCAGCGGGGGGCCTACAATGAGCAGTTCTTC CASNNQRGAYNEQFF
TRBJ2-3 TRBV6-1 - once TGTGCCAGCAGTGCCTTGGGGGGGGCGGGCACAGATACGCAGTATTTT CASSALGGAGTDTQYF
TRBJ2-3 TRBV27 - - TGTGCCAGCAGTTCCGGGACTCTAGATACGCAGTATTTT CASSSGTLDTQYF
TRBJ2-5 TRBV29-1 - - TGCAGCGTTGATGGAGACTATCGGCGCGGATCCCAAGAGACCCAGTACTTC CSVDGDYRRGSQETQYF
TRBJ1-3 TRBV7-9 TRBD1 - TGTGCCAGCACAGACCAGGGACAGGGGGCCGGTGGAAACACCATATATTTT CASTDQGQGAGGNTIYF
TRBJ2-3 TRBV6-6 - - TGTGCCAGCAGTTACAGCACGAAGCAGGGTACGCAGTATTTT CASSYSTKQGTQYF
TRBJ2-7 TRBV25-1 TRBD1 once TGTGCCAGCAGTGAATCCGATGGTGAGGGGGCGCGCGAGCAGTACTTC CASSESDGEGAREQYF
TRBJ1-5 TRBV6-6 - - TGTGCCAGCTATCGTGGGGCTTCGGATCAGCCCCAGCATTTT CASYRGASDQPQHF
TRBJ2-7 TRBV4-2 TRBD2 - TGTGCCAGCAGCCAAGAACATACTTTGGCGGGGGGGCCCTACGAGCAGTACTTC CASSQEHTLAGGPYEQYF
TRBJ1-1 TRBV19 TRBD1 - TGTGCCAGTAGTGTCAGGGGACAGCCATTTCCTAACACTGAAGCTTTCTTT CASSVRGQPFPNTEAFF
TRBJ1-6 TRBV28 - - TGTGCCAGCAGTTCATGGGGTGACAGCTCCTATAATTCACCCCTCCACTTT CASSSWGDSSYNSPLHF
TRBJ2-7 TRBV20-1 - few TGCAGTGCTCCCGGTATCCACGAGCAGTACTTC CSAPGIHEQYF
TRBJ2-5 TRBV6-5 TRBD2 - TGTGCCAGCAGTCCCGGGACTAGCGGTTCTGAGACCCAGTACTTC CASSPGTSGSETQYF
TRBJ2-2 TRBV7-3 - - TGTGCCAGCAGGGTCGACTCCGACGTCGGGGAACTGTTTTTT CASRVDSDVGELFF
TRBJ1-1 TRBV7-2 TRBD1 - TGTGCCAGCAGCCGTAGGACAGGGGGGAACACTGAAGCTTTCTTT CASSRRTGGNTEAFF